The 14 T cell receptor beta chains below all came from one sample that was sequenced in a study of molecular identifiers for immune sequencing clone quantification. TCRdb independently ran MiXCR on the PCR reads; one entry per CDR3 protein. In the table there are roughly 320,000 distinct CDR3 sequences, roughly 23% of which are singletons. Specimen: naive CD8+ T cells from blood, with Jurkat cell RNA spiked in. Subset indicated: FACS-sorted CD8+CD4-CCR7+CD45RA+ naive T cells. These receptors all stem from a human donor in good health. Some libraries in this study had Jurkat cell RNA spiked in.

This clonotype was seen repeatedly, ten times or more. This chain joins TRBV6-1 and TRBJ2-3; 7 bases align to TRBD1. CDR3 length: 14 residues. From germline, CDR1 is MNHNS and CDR2 SASEGT. V lost 3 bases, J lost 1 base, and 1 base stayed unmatched. The CDR3 DNA sequence: TGTGCCAGCAGTGACCAGGGGGGCACAGATACGCAGTATTTT. It is translated as CASSDQGGTDTQYF.

In this sample, this clonotype turned up a few times. The CDR3 bases are TGTGCCAGCAGCTCCTCCGCCGACACAGATACGCAGTATTTT. It encodes CASSSSADTDTQYF. V is TRBV11-3 and J is TRBJ2-3; no clear D. CDR3 length: 14 amino acids. Trimming pared 4 bases from V and 2 bases from J, leaving 10 bases between. Germline CDR1 SGHNT, CDR2 YENEEA. Together with reference TRBV11-3 and TRBJ2-3, the CDR3 gives the full variable domain: EAGVVQSPRYKIIEKKQPVAFWCNPISGHNTLYWYLQNLGQGPELLIRYENEEAVDDSQLPKDRFSAERLKGVDSTLKIQPAELGDSAVYLCASSSSADTDTQYFGPGTRLTVL.

The chain combines TRBV7-2 with TRBJ2-7; 11 nucleotides align to TRBD2. Germline V gene lookup returns CDR1 SGHTA and CDR2 FQGNSA. V was pared by 1 base and J by 6 bases, with 5 bases of the junction left unmatched. The CDR3 loop spans 15 amino acids. The CDR3 protein is CASSLEASGRPEQYF. The CDR3 region has the DNA TGTGCCAGCAGCTTAGAGGCTAGCGGGAGGCCCGAGCAGTACTTC.

With regard to this clonotype: Just one base apart from a much larger clone, this may be a read error. The genes are TRBV29-1 and TRBJ2-3; a possible D gene is TRBD1 (7 bases). Germline V gene sequence: CDR1 SQVTM, CDR2 ANQGSEA. This CDR3 has 13 amino acids. The CDR3 is CCPQDRRGDTQYF. The CDR3 nucleotides read TGCTGCCCCCAGGACAGGAGGGGAGATACGCAGTATTTT.

This clonotype was counted ten times or more. The CDR3: CASSRFVDSVEPQHF. The CDR3 bases are TGTGCCAGCTCACGCTTTGTCGACAGCGTTGAGCCCCAGCATTTT. This sequence joins TRBV18 and TRBJ1-5, with D possibly TRBD1 on 5 matching bases. CDR1 is KGHSH, CDR2 LQKENI, per germline. The CDR3 covers 15 residues. Trimming stripped 4 bases from V and 8 bases from J, with 18 bases between. Full variable domain (remainder filled in from reference TRBV18 and TRBJ1-5): NAGVMQNPRHLVRRRGQEARLRCSPMKGHSHVYWYRQLPEEGLKFMVYLQKENIIDESGMPKERFSAEFPKEGPSILRIQQVVRGDSAAYFCASSRFVDSVEPQHFGDGTRLSIL.

This clonotype was observed at least ten times. This rearrangement joins TRBV4-3 to TRBJ2-1, with 12 bases lining up with TRBD2. The CDR3 extends over 15 amino acids. CDR1 and CDR2 from the germline V gene are LGHNA and YSLEER. V was clipped by 3 bases and J by 4 bases; unmatched bases: 1. The CDR3 DNA reads as TGCGCCAGCAGCCAGACTAGCGGGGGATACAATGAGCAGTTCTTC. The encoded protein is CASSQTSGGYNEQFF.

The gene calls are TRBV2 and TRBJ1-5; unclear D gene. This CDR3 contains 18 residues. Germline V gene lookup returns CDR1 SNHLY and CDR2 FYNNEI. The V and J ends lost 2 bases and 0 bases respectively, with 17 bases between them. Here the CDR3 DNA reads TGTGCCAGCAGTGAAAGGGTCAGCAGGTTTTATAGCAATCAGCCCCAGCATTTT. It codes for CASSERVSRFYSNQPQHF.

The genes are TRBV27 and TRBJ2-5; D unclear. V lost 3 bases, J lost 1 base, and 6 bases lay in between. This CDR3 region has 13 residues. Germline CDR1 reads MNHEY; CDR2 reads SMNVEV (reference sequence). CDR3 in amino acids: CASSFSTQETQYF. CDR3 bases: TGTGCCAGCAGTTTTTCCACCCAAGAGACCCAGTACTTC.

J is TRBJ1-1 and V is TRBV28; TRBD1 matches at 7 bases. Germline values: CDR1 MDHEN, CDR2 SYDVKM. The CDR3 loop spans 14 amino acids. The V and J ends lost 3 bases and 4 bases, in that order; junction bases with no gene match: 5. For the CDR3, the DNA is TGTGCCAGCAGTTTCGGCAGGGGGACCACTGAAGCTTTCTTT. It translates to CASSFGRGTTEAFF.

This clonotype was counted only a few times. The chain couples TRBV29-1 to TRBJ1-4; no clear D gene. Trimming pared 5 bases from V and 1 base from J, leaving 11 bases between. Germline V CDR1 and CDR2: SQVTM, ANQGSEA. The CDR3 has 14 amino acids. The CDR3 sequence: CSVMAAGTNEKLFF. The CDR3 bases are TGCAGCGTTATGGCCGCAGGAACTAATGAAAAACTGTTTTTT.

Of note for this clonotype: This may be a read error: a much more frequent sequence differs by one nucleotide. The chain has TRBV29-1 and TRBJ2-7; 9 bases line up with TRBD1. Germline V gene data show CDR1 as SQVTM and CDR2 as ANQGSEA. This CDR3 contains 15 residues. V shed 2 bases, J shed 9 bases, and the junction held 14 bases outside the gene matches. DNA for the CDR3: TGCAGCGTTGAATTCTGGACAGGGGATAAAGTTGGGCAGTACTTC. This encodes CSVEFWTGDKVGQYF.

Concerning this clonotype itself: A junction end diverges from the germline sequence, so it may reflect a read error. This sequence joins TRBV2 and TRBJ2-6, with D perhaps TRBD2 (6 bases). CDR1 is SNHLY and CDR2 is FYNNEI in the germline V gene. The CDR3 is 16 amino acids. This chain's CDR3 is CASLRGTHSGADVLTF. CDR3 nucleotides: TGTGCCAGCCTACGGGGGACCCACTCTGGGGCCGACGTCCTGACTTTC.

The rearrangement uses TRBV27 and TRBJ2-3; 7 bases fit TRBD2. The CDR3 covers 15 residues. Germline-derived CDR1 and CDR2 are MNHEY and SMNVEV (reference sequence). Trimming at V came to 8 bases and at J to 2 bases, leaving 10 bases not matched to a gene. As DNA, the CDR3 is TGTGCCAGCTCCCTCCAAGCGGGATTCACAGATACGCAGTATTTT. It is translated as CASSLQAGFTDTQYF.

This rearrangement joins TRBV27 to TRBJ2-3, with D possibly being TRBD1 or TRBD2 (5 bases each). V was cut by 5 bases and J by 3 bases, with 24 bases left in between. The CDR3 runs 18 residues. CDR1 and CDR2 (germline): MNHEY, SMNVEV (reference sequence). The CDR3 DNA follows: TGTGCCAGCAGTCGGACGGGCAGGACACGAAGCGGAACAGATACGCAGTATTTT. It translates to CASSRTGRTRSGTDTQYF.